These 20 T cell receptor beta chains were all obtained from the same sample, sequenced in a study of long-term antiretroviral therapy in people with HIV. The assay used was immunoSEQ (version v3.0), run at survey level. Sequenced by immunoSEQ multiplex PCR; TCRdb stores in-frame clones only, minus some. This table holds tens of thousands of clones, roughly 90% found once. This specimen was unsorted PBMCs, taken 5.2 years after starting antiretroviral therapy. These receptors were obtained from a woman in her forties with HIV.

The rearrangement uses TRBV7-2 and TRBJ2-7, with D perhaps TRBD2 (5 bases). Germline V CDR1 and CDR2: SGHTA, FQGNSA. The length of the CDR3 is 12 residues. The V end was cut by 5 bases, the J end by 6 bases, with 11 bases between. CDR3 bases: TGTGCCAGCAGCCCCGGGGTGGGCGAGCAGTACTTC. It encodes CASSPGVGEQYF.

V and J are TRBV6-5 and TRBJ2-7; TRBD2 is a possible D gene (6 bases). The CDR3 extends over 13 amino acids. Germline V gene lookup returns CDR1 MNHEY and CDR2 SVGAGI. The V and J ends lost 6 bases and 3 bases respectively, with 12 bases between them. The CDR3 region has the DNA TGTGCCAGCAGGGAGGGGTACATCTACGAGCAGTACTTC. Protein product: CASREGYIYEQYF.

The genes are TRBV7-6 and TRBJ1-4; D is unclear. V lost 2 bases, J lost 8 bases, and 9 bases lay in between. From germline, CDR1 is SGHVS and CDR2 FNYEAQ. CDR3 length: 13 residues. The CDR3 DNA follows: TGTGCCAGCAGCTTAAGGCAGACGGAAAAACTGTTTTTT. It specifies CASSLRQTEKLFF.

The V and J genes are TRBV6-6 and TRBJ2-7; 8 bases align to TRBD2. The CDR3 runs 15 residues. Germline CDR1 and CDR2: MNHNY and SVGAGI (reference sequence). Trimming took 5 bases from V and 2 from J; bases not matched to a gene: 8. CDR3: CASSDGLAGTYEQYF. As DNA, the CDR3 is TGTGCCAGCAGTGATGGACTAGCCGGTACCTACGAGCAGTACTTC.

This chain uses TRBV7-2 with TRBJ1-1; no definite D call. The CDR3 has 14 amino acids. The germline V gene encodes CDR1 SGHTA and CDR2 FQGNSA. The V end was cut by 2 bases, the J end by 1 base, with 8 bases between. The CDR3, as DNA: TGTGCCAGCAGCTTAATTCCTGGGAACACTGAAGCTTTCTTT. Translating it yields CASSLIPGNTEAFF.

Only one count was recorded for this clone. In DNA form, the CDR3 reads TGTGCCAGCAGCTCGGCGCAGGGGGCGGAGGAAGAGACCCAGTACTTC. This translates into CASSSAQGAEEETQYF. The gene calls are TRBV7-9 and TRBJ2-5; the match to TRBD1 covers 8 bases. The ends lost 4 bases at V and 3 bases at J; junction bases unmatched: 10. The V gene's germline CDR1 is SEHNR and CDR2 FQNEAQ (reference sequence). The CDR3 sequence is 16 residues long.

This chain joins TRBV29-1 and TRBJ1-1; tentative D call: TRBD1 (5 bases). The V and J ends lost 1 base and 1 base respectively, with 13 bases between them. CDR1 is SQVTM and CDR2 is ANQGSEA in the germline V gene. The CDR3 runs to 15 residues. The CDR3 sequence: CSVEGVGGANTEAFF. In nucleotides, the CDR3 is TGCAGCGTTGAAGGGGTGGGGGGAGCGAACACTGAAGCTTTCTTT.

The chain recombines TRBV27 with TRBJ2-3; weak D call: TRBD1 (6 bases). With 5 bases removed from V and 2 bases from J, the gap between germline ends came to 17 bases. This CDR3 has 16 amino acids. The germline CDR1 and CDR2 sequences are MNHEY and SMNVEV (reference sequence). As DNA, the CDR3 is TGTGCCAGCAGTCTCGGACAGACATTTTACACAGATACGCAGTATTTT. Translation: CASSLGQTFYTDTQYF.

This chain's CDR3 is CASSFARADYEQYF. DNA for the CDR3: TGTGCCAGCAGCTTTGCCCGGGCCGACTACGAGCAGTACTTC. The chain uses TRBV5-4 and TRBJ2-7; D is undetermined. The CDR3 totals 14 residues. The germline V gene encodes CDR1 SGHNT and CDR2 YYREEE (reference sequence). The V and J ends lost 2 bases and 3 bases respectively, with 12 bases between them.

The J gene is TRBJ2-3, the V gene TRBV11-2; D is perhaps TRBD2 (5 bases). CDR3 length equals 16 residues. The germline V gene encodes CDR1 SGHAT and CDR2 FQNNGV. The germline V and J ends were trimmed by 1 base and 2 bases, with 13 bases remaining between them. CDR3 protein: CASSLAGRVYTDTQYF. In nucleotides, the CDR3 is TGTGCCAGCAGCTTAGCGGGAAGGGTTTACACAGATACGCAGTATTTT.

This clone was seen only once. The rearrangement links TRBV2 to TRBJ1-2, with D possibly being TRBD1 (6 bases). The CDR3 is made up of 13 amino acids. The V end lost 4 bases, the J end lost 0 bases, and 6 bases lay between the germline ends. Per the germline V gene, CDR1 is SNHLY and CDR2 is FYNNEI. DNA of the CDR3: TGTGCCAGCAGTGGGACAGCTAACTATGGCTACACCTTC. This gives the protein CASSGTANYGYTF.

The V gene is TRBV9, the J gene TRBJ2-7, with D possibly called TRBD1 or TRBD2 (5 bases each). CDR1 and CDR2 from the germline V gene are SGDLS and YYNGEE. V was cut by 2 bases and J by 1 base, with 13 bases left in between. The CDR3 has 15 residues. CDR3 in DNA: TGTGCCAGCAGCGTGAGCCCCGGGGCATCCTACGAGCAGTACTTC. Protein product: CASSVSPGASYEQYF.

V and J are TRBV5-4 and TRBJ2-2; the match to TRBD1 covers 10 bases. The CDR3 extends over 15 amino acids. The trim removed 5 bases at V and 5 bases at J, leaving 6 bases unmatched. CDR1 is SGHNT, CDR2 YYREEE, per germline (reference sequence). In DNA, the CDR3 is TGTGCCAGCAGGCGGGGACAGGGGCGGACCGGGGAGCTGTTTTTT. Its translation: CASRRGQGRTGELFF.

This clone was detected only once. The chain is built from TRBV6-6 and TRBJ2-7, with D perhaps TRBD1 (6 bases). Trimming cost V 2 bases and J 6 bases, with 14 bases left between them. The CDR3 is made up of 14 amino acids. Per the germline V gene, CDR1 is MNHNY and CDR2 is SVGAGI (reference sequence). The CDR3 sequence: CASSYRQDFTEQYF. The CDR3 bases are TGTGCCAGCAGTTACCGACAGGACTTTACCGAGCAGTACTTC.

The chain recombines TRBV27 with TRBJ1-5; no clear D gene. V was trimmed by 5 bases and J by 6 bases, leaving 14 bases between them. Germline assignment: CDR1 MNHEY and CDR2 SMNVEV (reference sequence). The CDR3 has 14 residues. The chain's CDR3 is CASSTPGWGQPQHF. The CDR3 region has the DNA TGTGCCAGCAGTACACCGGGCTGGGGTCAGCCCCAGCATTTT.

In its sample, this clone was seen once. This chain uses TRBV5-6 with TRBJ2-3, with TRBD1 matching 7 bases. CDR3 length equals 15 residues. The ends lost 4 bases at V and 0 bases at J; junction bases unmatched: 5. CDR1 and CDR2 from the germline V gene are SGHDT and YYEEEE. CDR3 loop: CASSTRQGSTDTQYF. CDR3 bases: TGTGCCAGCAGCACCCGACAGGGTAGCACAGATACGCAGTATTTT.

The chain is built from TRBV18 and TRBJ2-7; D gene uncertain. The V and J ends lost 6 bases and 2 bases respectively, with 11 bases between them. This CDR3 spans 13 amino acids. Germline CDR1 and CDR2: KGHSH and LQKENI. The CDR3 is CASSTEIPYEQYF. The CDR3 DNA reads as TGTGCCAGCTCGACGGAGATTCCCTACGAGCAGTACTTC.

The rearrangement joins TRBV28 to TRBJ2-2; a possible D gene is TRBD2 (7 bases). The V gene's germline CDR1 is MDHEN and CDR2 SYDVKM. Trimming took off 3 bases at V and 0 bases at J, with 17 bases between the two ends. The CDR3 extends over 18 amino acids. The CDR3 loop reads CASSFWGGFNPNTGELFF. The CDR3 nucleotides read TGTGCCAGCAGTTTTTGGGGGGGCTTTAACCCGAACACCGGGGAGCTGTTTTTT.

The chain has TRBV7-2 and TRBJ2-5, with 9 bases lining up with TRBD2. CDR3 length equals 17 residues. J gave up 1 base and V 4 bases, and 10 bases lay outside the gene matches. Germline assignment: CDR1 SGHTA and CDR2 FQGNSA. The CDR3 bases are TGTGCCAGCAGCTCGGGCCGCGGGGGGGCAACCCAAGAGACCCAGTACTTC. Protein sequence: CASSSGRGGATQETQYF.

V is TRBV7-6 and J is TRBJ1-4; 7 positions agree with TRBD1. In germline, CDR1 is SGHVS, CDR2 FNYEAQ. V gave up 5 bases and J gave up 3 bases; unmatched junction bases: 9. The CDR3 has 16 residues. CDR3 sequence (DNA): TGTGCCAGCAGCAAAGAAGGGACAGATGCTAATGAAAAACTGTTTTTT. It encodes CASSKEGTDANEKLFF.